The 27 T cell receptor beta chains listed next were all sequenced from one sample in a study of Graves' ophthalmopathy and Graves' hyperthyroidism. The sequenced template was RNA, covering the TCR beta CDR3 region. Second-round multiplex PCR came after first-round RT-PCR with HTBI primers. TCRdb recomputed calls from the multiplex PCR reads with MiXCR, one row per CDR3 protein. Among some 25,000 distinct CDR3 sequences listed, roughly 50% were seen once. Material for sequencing was peripheral blood. These receptors were collected from an adult woman with stable Graves' hyperthyroidism.

The gene calls are TRBV7-2 and TRBJ1-2, with 8 nucleotides matching TRBD1. The V segment lost 1 base and the J segment 5 bases; nucleotides outside the gene matches: 6. The CDR3 spans 15 residues. The germline gives CDR1 SGHTA, CDR2 FQGNSA. The CDR3 DNA is TGTGCCAGCAGCTTAGGGGTGACAGGGGAGTATGGCTACACCTTC. Its translation: CASSLGVTGEYGYTF.

The chain carries TRBV5-1 and TRBJ1-5; D may be TRBD1 (6 bases). V lost 7 bases and J lost 3, with 17 bases in between. This CDR3 is 15 amino acids long. Germline CDR1 SGHRS, CDR2 YFSETQ. In DNA, the CDR3 is TGCGCCAGCGCAGGGGAGGCAGGGAACAATCAGCCCCAGCATTTT. Translation gives CASAGEAGNNQPQHF.

Note on this clonotype: This CDR3 fails to terminate in the conserved phenylalanine or tryptophan, so it likely reflects a read error. V is TRBV28 and J is TRBJ2-7; 14 positions agree with TRBD2. Germline loops: CDR1 MDHEN, CDR2 SYDVKM. This CDR3 is 12 amino acids long. V was pared by 10 bases and J by 7 bases, with 3 bases of the junction left unmatched. As DNA, the CDR3 is TGTGCCATGACTAGCGGGAGGGGAGAGCAGTACCTC. Amino acid sequence: CAMTSGRGEQYL.

About this clonotype itself: It is likely a read error, because the conserved phenylalanine at the end of the CDR3 is missing. The gene calls are TRBV20-1 and TRBJ2-7; D tentatively fits TRBD1 or TRBD2 (6 bases each). The CDR3 loop spans 14 amino acids. Germline V gives CDR1 DFQATT, CDR2 SNEGSKA (reference sequence). V was shortened by 5 bases and J by 2 bases, with 16 bases between the two germline ends. In nucleotides, the CDR3 is TGCAGTGCTGAAACGGGGGACAACACCTACGAGCAGTACCTC. It encodes CSAETGDNTYEQYL.

The chain joins TRBV5-1 to TRBJ2-2, with TRBD2 identical over 10 bases. Per the germline V gene, CDR1 is SGHRS and CDR2 is YFSETQ. V was pared by 4 bases and J by 6 bases, with 6 bases of the junction left unmatched. The CDR3 covers 15 residues. The DNA for the CDR3 is TGCGCCAGCAGCCTCTCCGGGACTAGCGCCGGGGAGCTGTTTTTT. Residues: CASSLSGTSAGELFF.

The genes are TRBV14 and TRBJ1-5; a possible D gene is TRBD1 (6 bases). Germline loops: CDR1 SGHDN, CDR2 FVKESK. The CDR3 covers 15 residues. Trimming left V 4 bases short and J 3 bases short, with 13 bases between. In nucleotides, the CDR3 is TGTGCCAGCAGCCGATCCCAGGGGAACAATCAGCCCCAGCATTTT. Protein sequence: CASSRSQGNNQPQHF.

This clonotype is labeled medium-sized. This chain joins TRBV10-3 and TRBJ1-5; TRBD1 aligns across 7 bases. Germline V gives CDR1 ENHRY, CDR2 SYGVKD. The CDR3 totals 15 residues. With V trimmed by 3 bases and J by 3 bases, 5 bases remained unmatched. The CDR3 sequence: CAISDLTGPNQPQHF. In DNA form, the CDR3 reads TGTGCCATCAGTGATTTGACAGGGCCCAATCAGCCCCAGCATTTT.

About this clonotype itself: At one boundary the junction diverges from the germline segment, which might be a read error. The chain employs TRBV7-7 and TRBJ2-5; D not certain. Germline V CDR1 and CDR2: SSHAT, FNYEAQ (reference sequence). The CDR3 has 13 residues. CDR3 DNA sequence: TGTGCTAGCAGCTTAGCCTTACAAGAGACCCAGTACTTC. Translating it yields CASSLALQETQYF.

This clonotype is labeled medium-sized (0.01 to 0.1%). The chain joins TRBV15 to TRBJ2-7, with 8 bases lining up with TRBD1. The V gene end was trimmed by 1 base and the J gene end by 2 bases; junction bases not matched to a gene: 7. The CDR3 is made up of 16 amino acids. Germline V gene sequence: CDR1 LNHNV, CDR2 YYDKDF (reference sequence). The CDR3 DNA reads TGTGCCACCAGCAGAGGGGGGACAGGTCCTACCTACGAGCAGTACTTC. Translated: CATSRGGTGPTYEQYF. The full variable domain, its missing parts supplied by reference TRBV15 and TRBJ2-7, is DAMVIQNPRYQVTQFGKPVTLSCSQTLNHNVMYWYQQKSSQAPKLLFHYYDKDFNNEADTPDNFQSRRPNTSFCFLDIRSPGLGDTAMYLCATSRGGTGPTYEQYFGPGTRLTVT.

The sample holds many counts of this clonotype. The chain has TRBV28 and TRBJ1-1; D is perhaps TRBD1 (6 bases). The germline V and J ends were trimmed by 6 bases and 4 bases, with 18 bases remaining between them. Germline V CDR1 and CDR2: MDHEN, SYDVKM. This CDR3 is 15 amino acids long. The chain's CDR3 is CASSLAEVGGTEAFF. The CDR3 DNA follows: TGTGCCAGCAGCCTCGCGGAGGTAGGGGGCACTGAAGCTTTCTTT.

This clonotype was picked up one time. Compared with germline, one end of the junction differs, possibly owing to a read error. The chain couples TRBV6-1 to TRBJ1-1; D gene uncertain. The germline CDR1 and CDR2 sequences are MNHNS and SASEGT. This CDR3 has 13 amino acids. The CDR3 loop is CASSEDEKTAAFF. CDR3 sequence (DNA): TGTGCCAGCAGCGAGGATGAGAAGACTGCAGCTTTCTTT.

Note on this clonotype: No DNA is shown, since the ends of the CDR3 on it are uncertain; the CDR3 is the one TCRdb lists. The chain is built from TRBV19 and TRBJ2-7; the table's D call, TRBD1, has no DNA check behind it. CDR1 is LNHDA and CDR2 is SQIVND in the germline V gene (reference sequence). The CDR3 spans 22 residues, counting both ends. The CDR3 loop reads CASSGQTKTFSTSAPGPYEQYF.

This chain joins TRBV29-1 and TRBJ2-7; 11 bases are shared with TRBD1. The CDR3 is made up of 13 amino acids. Germline CDR1 reads SQVTM; CDR2 reads ANQGSEA. Germline trimming cut 1 base from V and 7 bases from J; bases unmatched to any gene: 3. The CDR3 DNA reads TGCAGCGTTGAAGGGACAGGGGGCGGTGAGCAGTACGTC. Its protein product is CSVEGTGGGEQYV.

There are many counts of this clonotype. The rearrangement uses TRBV27 and TRBJ2-7; a possible D gene is TRBD2 (5 bases). Germline V gene data show CDR1 as MNHEY and CDR2 as SMNVEV (reference sequence). This CDR3 contains 15 residues. V dropped 4 bases and J dropped 0 bases, with 13 bases sitting between them. CDR3 in amino acids: CASSYQAAGSYEQYF. CDR3 DNA: TGTGCCAGCAGTTACCAAGCGGCCGGCTCCTACGAGCAGTACTTC.

A word on this clonotype: A much larger clone lies a single base off, so this may be a read error. No conserved phenylalanine or tryptophan ends this CDR3, so it is likely a read error. The chain recombines TRBV30 with TRBJ2-2; TRBD2 is a possible D gene (6 bases). Germline CDR1 is GTSNPN and CDR2 is SVGIG (reference sequence). The V end lost 6 bases, the J end lost 4 bases, and 18 bases lay between the germline ends. This CDR3 is 15 amino acids long. CDR3 amino acids: CACQATRRFTGELFS. The CDR3 nucleotides read TGTGCCTGCCAAGCGACTAGGCGGTTCACCGGGGAGCTGTTTTCT.

This clonotype appeared a single time. The rearrangement uses TRBV7-9 and TRBJ2-7; TRBD2 agrees at 15 bases. V dropped 3 bases and J dropped 13; count of bases not matched to a gene: 13. CDR1 and CDR2 (germline): SEHNR, FQNEAQ (reference sequence). This CDR3 is 16 amino acids long. CDR3 in DNA: TGTGCCAGCAGCTTTAGTGCAGGACTAGCGGGAGGGTCGGGCTACTTC. Translated: CASSFSAGLAGGSGYF.

This clonotype was counted many times. V usage is TRBV6-1 and J usage is TRBJ1-5, with D unclear. CDR1 MNHNS and CDR2 SASEGT come from the germline V gene. The germline V and J ends were trimmed by 6 bases and 4 bases, with 10 bases remaining between them. The CDR3 loop spans 13 amino acids. CDR3 coding DNA: TGTGCCAGCAGCGGGCGGGGTAATCAGCCCCAGCATTTT. Amino acid sequence: CASSGRGNQPQHF.

This clonotype was seen at least ten times. J is TRBJ2-5 and V is TRBV6-5, with 9 positions matching TRBD2. The germline CDR1 and CDR2 sequences are MNHEY and SVGAGI. Unmatched junction bases numbered 6, after V lost 4 bases and J lost 6 bases. CDR3 size: 14 residues. The CDR3 DNA is TGTGCCAGCAGTTCAGCGGGAGGCCCCAAGACCCAGTACTTC. Translated: CASSSAGGPKTQYF.

The V call is TRBV2, the J call TRBJ2-7; D is uncertain. Germline loops: CDR1 SNHLY, CDR2 FYNNEI. V was trimmed by 3 bases and J by 7 bases, leaving 13 bases between them. The CDR3 covers 13 residues. The CDR3 DNA reads as TGTGCCAGCAGTGACCCTAAAATGGGGGAGCAGTACTTC. Translation gives CASSDPKMGEQYF.

This clonotype was counted between two and nine times. Given a much more abundant clone one base away, this may be a read error. V gene TRBV27 combines with J gene TRBJ2-5; 10 nucleotides agree with TRBD2. Germline V gives CDR1 MNHEY, CDR2 SMNVEV (reference sequence). The CDR3 has 15 amino acids. CDR3 region: CTSSFLAGAQETQYF. Written as DNA, the CDR3 is TGTACCAGCAGTTTCCTAGCGGGGGCCCAAGAGACCCAGTACTTC.

This clonotype was detected ten times or more. This may stem from a read error, because a much larger clone lies one nucleotide away. J is TRBJ1-2 and V is TRBV20-1, with 8 bases lining up with TRBD1. Germline CDR1 reads DFQATT; CDR2 reads SNEGSKA (reference sequence). The CDR3 covers 17 residues. The DNA for the CDR3 is TGCGCCAGTCATGGGTATGGACAGGGCCCCTCTGACTATGGCTACACCTTC. It encodes CASHGYGQGPSDYGYTF.

This chain links TRBV7-3 with TRBJ2-1, with D hard to call. Between the trimmed V and J ends, which lost 1 base and 5 bases, there was a span of 12 bases. This CDR3 has 15 residues. The germline CDR1 and CDR2 sequences are SGHTA and FQGTGA. The CDR3 DNA follows: TGTGCCAGCAGCTTAAACCCTGCAGGAAACAATGAGCAGTTCTTC. This sequence encodes CASSLNPAGNNEQFF.

For this clonotype: The CDR3 does not close with the conserved phenylalanine or tryptophan, likely indicating a read error. The chain is built from TRBV20-1 and TRBJ2-2; 8 nucleotides align to TRBD2. Per germline, CDR1 DFQATT and CDR2 SNEGSKA (reference sequence). There are 15 residues in the CDR3. V was pared by 6 bases and J by 0 bases, with 6 bases of the junction left unmatched. This chain's CDR3 is CSAPGSGANTGELFI. Written as DNA, the CDR3 is TGCAGTGCGCCTGGTAGCGGGGCGAACACCGGGGAGCTGTTTATT.

This clonotype was counted many times. CDR3 protein: CASSPTARPQHNEQFF. CDR3 bases: TGCGCCAGCAGCCCCACCGCTAGGCCCCAACACAATGAGCAGTTCTTC. The V gene is TRBV4-1, the J gene TRBJ2-1, with D hard to call. Looked up from germline, CDR1 is MGHRA and CDR2 is YSYEKL. The CDR3 runs to 16 residues. Trimming shortened V by 4 bases and J by 5 bases, and 18 bases separated the two germline ends.

The chain joins TRBV7-3 to TRBJ2-5, with D possibly matching TRBD2 (5 bases). CDR3 length: 14 amino acids. The germline CDR1 and CDR2 sequences are SGHTA and FQGTGA. V was trimmed by 3 bases and J by 5 bases, leaving 13 bases between them. The CDR3 sequence is CASSLGSGGETQYF. In nucleotides, the CDR3 is TGTGCCAGCAGCTTGGGAAGCGGTGGGGAGACCCAGTACTTC. The whole variable domain, remainder taken from reference TRBV7-3 and TRBJ2-5, is GAGVSQTPSNKVTEKGKYVELRCDPISGHTALYWYRQSLGQGPEFLIYFQGTGAADDSGLPNDRFFAVRPEGSVSTLKIQRTERGDSAVYLCASSLGSGGETQYFGPGTRLLVL.

The chain employs TRBV6-1 and TRBJ1-5; TRBD1 is a possible D gene (6 bases). CDR1 and CDR2 from the germline V gene are MNHNS and SASEGT. The CDR3 sequence is 15 residues long. V shed 1 base and J shed 6 bases, with 13 bases lying between them. The DNA of the CDR3 is TGTGCCAGCAGTGAAGGTGAGGGAGGGGGTCAGCCCCAGCATTTT. Residues: CASSEGEGGGQPQHF.

V gene TRBV18 combines with J gene TRBJ2-3; 7 bases are a match to TRBD2. The tail of the sequence fits TRBJ2-1 better, so the J call may be wrong. The CDR3 is made up of 16 amino acids. CDR1 and CDR2 (germline): KGHSH, LQKENI. CDR3 in DNA: TGTGCCAGCTCACGGGAGCGGGACTTTAGCACAGATACGCAGTTCTTC. Translation: CASSRERDFSTDTQFF.